The clone carrying this TCR beta chain was counted ten times or more. Its specificity is not known. These data belong to a study of response to subunit inactivated influenza vaccine. Germline V gene lookup returns CDR1 MNHEY and CDR2 SVGAGI. Trimming shortened V by 2 bases and J by 8 bases, and 9 bases separated the two germline ends. This CDR3 region has 12 residues. From the RT-PCR reads, TCRdb called clonotypes with MiXCR, one entry per CDR3 protein. The sample yields 300,000 to 350,000 distinct CDR3 sequences, roughly 22% seen once. Study outcomes and limitations: Each seasonal influenza vaccination, the authors suggested, recruits few new T cells.

The source material was PBMCs from blood, sampled about 20 months after vaccination. This rearrangement joins TRBV6-5 to TRBJ1-1, with D unresolved. The TCR originated in a man aged 50 to 69 who received an inactivated influenza vaccine. CDR3 bases: TGTGCCAGCAGTTACGGCGCGACCGAAGCTTTCTTT. Encoded protein: CASSYGATEAFF.